The clone carrying this T cell receptor beta chain showed up many times. Germline trimming cut 4 bases from V and 3 bases from J; bases unmatched to any gene: 2. The CDR3 extends over 14 amino acids. Germline V gene data show CDR1 as MNHEY and CDR2 as SVGAGI. TCRdb re-analysed the 5' RACE reads in MiXCR, keeping a single row per CDR3 protein. Among about 54,000 distinct CDR3 sequences listed, 17% were seen once. The origin of this receptor is a female donor with breast cancer. Sequenced: naive CD4+ T cells sorted from blood. The sample's subset: naive CD4+ T cells, CD4+CD45RA+CD25-. V and J are TRBV6-5 and TRBJ1-1; 10 bases agree with TRBD1. CDR3 residues: CASSWTGGDTEAFF. Here the CDR3 DNA reads TGTGCCAGCAGTTGGACAGGGGGTGACACTGAAGCTTTCTTT.